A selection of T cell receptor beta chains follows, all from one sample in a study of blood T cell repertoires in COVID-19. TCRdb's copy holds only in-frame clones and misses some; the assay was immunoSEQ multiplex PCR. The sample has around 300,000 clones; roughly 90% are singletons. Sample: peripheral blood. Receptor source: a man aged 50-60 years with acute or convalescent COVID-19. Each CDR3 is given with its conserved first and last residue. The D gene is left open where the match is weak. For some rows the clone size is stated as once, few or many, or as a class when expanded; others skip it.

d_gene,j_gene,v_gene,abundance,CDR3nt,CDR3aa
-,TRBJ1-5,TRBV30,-,TGTGCCTGGAGCGATTCGGGGGCCCAGCATTTT,CAWSDSGAQHF
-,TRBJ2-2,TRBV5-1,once,TGCGCCAGCAGCTTGGTCCCCTCCGGGGAGCTGTTTTTT,CASSLVPSGELFF
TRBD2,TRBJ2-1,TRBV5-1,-,TGCGCCAGCAGCCCGTTGGGACTAGCGGTTGACAATGAGCAGTTCTTC,CASSPLGLAVDNEQFF
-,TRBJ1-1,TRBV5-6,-,TGTGCCAGCAGCAAGGGACTTCTGAACACTGAAGCTTTCTTT,CASSKGLLNTEAFF
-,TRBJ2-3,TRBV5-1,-,TGCGCCAGCAGCTCGGGAGAGGACACAGATACGCAGTATTTT,CASSSGEDTDTQYF
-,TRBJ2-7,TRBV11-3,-,TGTGCCAGCAGCTTAAACCCCCACGGGGAGCAGTACTTC,CASSLNPHGEQYF
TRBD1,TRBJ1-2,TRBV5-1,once,TGCGCCAGCAGCTTGGAGGAGGGGGCCGCAGCTAACTATGGCTACACCTTC,CASSLEEGAAANYGYTF
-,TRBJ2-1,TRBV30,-,TGTGCCTGGGGGCGGGGGCCATACAATGAGCAGTTCTTC,CAWGRGPYNEQFF
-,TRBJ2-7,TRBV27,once,TGTGCCAGCAGTTTCTCAGGGCGGTCCTACGAGCAGTACTTC,CASSFSGRSYEQYF
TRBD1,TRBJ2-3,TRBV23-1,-,TGCGCCAGTCCCGACAGGGCCCGCACAGATACGCAGTATTTT,CASPDRARTDTQYF
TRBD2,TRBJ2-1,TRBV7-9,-,TGTGCCAGCAGCTCACTTGAAGCGGGGGACTACAATGAGCAGTTCTTC,CASSSLEAGDYNEQFF
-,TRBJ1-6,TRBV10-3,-,TGTGCCACCGCAGGGGCTCTAGATTCACCCCTCCACTTT,CATAGALDSPLHF
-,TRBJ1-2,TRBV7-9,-,TGTGCCAGCAGCTTAGCGGCAGCTAACTATGGCTACACCTTC,CASSLAAANYGYTF
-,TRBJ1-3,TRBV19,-,TGTGCCAGTAGTATCGCTGACACCCTGAGCTCTGGAAACACCATATATTTT,CASSIADTLSSGNTIYF
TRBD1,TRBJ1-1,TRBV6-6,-,TGTGCCAGCAGTCCTTCCCGGGACAGGGTAGGCGACACTGAAGCTTTCTTT,CASSPSRDRVGDTEAFF
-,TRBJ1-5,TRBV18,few,TGTGCCAGCTCACCATTTGAGGTTAGAGGCAATCAGCCCCAGCATTTT,CASSPFEVRGNQPQHF
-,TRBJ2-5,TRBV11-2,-,TGTGCCAGCAGCTTAGTTTTGGGAGGACAAGAGACCCAGTACTTC,CASSLVLGGQETQYF
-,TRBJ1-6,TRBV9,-,TGTGCCAGCAGCCTCCGAGAACTGGGCTCACCCCTCCACTTT,CASSLRELGSPLHF
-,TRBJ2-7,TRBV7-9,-,TGTGCCAGCAGCTTAGCGCCGGAGGGAAGGGAGCAGTACTTC,CASSLAPEGREQYF
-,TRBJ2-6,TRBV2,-,TGTGCCAGCAGACGGGAAGCTGGGGCCAACGTCCTGACTTTC,CASRREAGANVLTF
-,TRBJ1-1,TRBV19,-,TGTGCCAGTAGTCAAGACAGAAACACTGAAGCTTTCTTT,CASSQDRNTEAFF
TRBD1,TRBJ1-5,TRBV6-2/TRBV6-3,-,TGTGCCAGCAGTTACTGGGACAGGGCACGGAGGGGCAATCAGCCCCAGCATTTT,CASSYWDRARRGNQPQHF
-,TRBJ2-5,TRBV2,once,TGTGCCAGCAGTCAACTACAAGAGACCCAGTACTTC,CASSQLQETQYF
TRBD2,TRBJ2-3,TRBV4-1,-,TGCGCCAGCAGCCAAGACCCACTAGCGGGGGAGCTCACAGATACGCAGTATTTT,CASSQDPLAGELTDTQYF
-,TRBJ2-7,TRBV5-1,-,TGCGCCAGCAGCTTGGAGGGGGGGACGGCGTCCTACGAGCAGTACTTC,CASSLEGGTASYEQYF
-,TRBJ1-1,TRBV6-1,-,TGTGCCAGCAGAGATTGGACAGAAATGAACACTGAAGCTTTCTTT,CASRDWTEMNTEAFF
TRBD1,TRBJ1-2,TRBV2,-,TGTGCCACTACCGCAACAGGGGAGCAAGGGTATGGCTACACCTTC,CATTATGEQGYGYTF
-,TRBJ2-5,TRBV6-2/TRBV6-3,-,TGTGCCAGCAGTTACCGGCAGGGCATACAAGAGACCCAGTACTTC,CASSYRQGIQETQYF
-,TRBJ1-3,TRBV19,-,TGTGCCAGTAGAAAGTATGTCGGACAGATCCTGTCATCTGGAAACACCATATATTTT,CASRKYVGQILSSGNTIYF
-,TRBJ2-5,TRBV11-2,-,TGTGCCAGCAGACCTACAGAGAACCAAGAGACCCAGTACTTC,CASRPTENQETQYF
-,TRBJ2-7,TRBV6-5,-,TGTGCCAGCAGTTCCAGACAGAGCTCCTACGAGCAGTACTTC,CASSSRQSSYEQYF
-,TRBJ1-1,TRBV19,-,TGTGCCAGTAGTGCGCTCCAGGGAATAACTGAAGCTTTCTTT,CASSALQGITEAFF
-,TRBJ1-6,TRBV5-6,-,TGTGCCAGCAGCCTTAATAACGGTTCACCCCTCCACTTT,CASSLNNGSPLHF
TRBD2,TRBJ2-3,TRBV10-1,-,TGCGCCAGCAGTGAGTCTCTAGCGGGGCACACAGATACGCAGTATTTT,CASSESLAGHTDTQYF
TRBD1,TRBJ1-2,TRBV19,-,TGTGCCAGTAGTAGGTCCCGGGACAGGGGGAACTATGGCTACACCTTC,CASSRSRDRGNYGYTF
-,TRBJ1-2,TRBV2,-,TGTGCCAGCAGTGTTGTCGAGTATGGCTACACCTTC,CASSVVEYGYTF
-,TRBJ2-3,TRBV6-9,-,TGTGCCAGCAGTTATCCCTACGACACAGATACGCAGTATTTT,CASSYPYDTDTQYF
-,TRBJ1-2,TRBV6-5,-,TGTGCCAGCAGTAACAGGGAATGGGGCTACACCTTC,CASSNREWGYTF
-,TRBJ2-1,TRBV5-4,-,TGTGCCAGCAGCTTGGTTAAGCGCTTCGATGAGCAGTTCTTC,CASSLVKRFDEQFF
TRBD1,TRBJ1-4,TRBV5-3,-,TGTGCCAGAACCAAGACAGGGGATAATGAAAAACTGTTTTTT,CARTKTGDNEKLFF
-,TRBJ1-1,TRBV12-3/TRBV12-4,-,TGTGCCAGCAGCCGGGGGTGGTCACTTGAAGCTTTCTTT,CASSRGWSLEAFF
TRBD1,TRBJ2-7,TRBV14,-,TGTGCCAGCCGAGGGACAGCCCCTTCCTACGAGCAGTACTTC,CASRGTAPSYEQYF
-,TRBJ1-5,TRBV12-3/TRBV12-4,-,TGTGCCAGCAGTTTAACAGGGTTCCAGCCCCAGCATTTT,CASSLTGFQPQHF
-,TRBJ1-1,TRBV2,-,TGTGCCAGCAGTGCCCAGGGAGGTAGCACTGAAGCTTTCTTT,CASSAQGGSTEAFF
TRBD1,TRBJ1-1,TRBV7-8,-,TGTGCCAGCAGCTTACAGGGGGCGAGCACTGAAGCTTTCTTT,CASSLQGASTEAFF
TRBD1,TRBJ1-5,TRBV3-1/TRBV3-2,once,TGTGCCAGCAGCCAAGGGGGACAGGGGAGTAGCCAGCCCCAGCATTTT,CASSQGGQGSSQPQHF